This T cell receptor (beta chain) was retrieved from a study of long-term antiretroviral therapy in people with HIV. Study at large: The study's earliest collections predate the 2015 immediate-ART recommendation by about a decade. Whole-study findings and limits: The data indicate that diversity increased after ART but remained below transplant donor controls. Within the repertoire, clones expanded before ART were dominant at all time points.

This CDR3 is built from 17 residues. Germline values: CDR1 MRHNA, CDR2 SNTAGT. V shed 0 bases, J shed 4 bases, and the junction held 1 base outside the gene matches. The libraries were made with immunoSEQ v3.0 at survey level. Sequencing of each sample targeted about 35,000-55,000 T-cell genomes. The protocol was immunoSEQ multiplex PCR, while the TCRdb copy is restricted to in-frame clones and leaves out a portion. Here the sample spans 17,000 or so clones, 60% to 85% being singletons. This clone was found a few times. Its antigen is undetermined. The sequencing here drew on unsorted PBMCs, taken less than 2.2 years before starting antiretroviral therapy. The V and J genes are TRBV6-4 and TRBJ2-3, with TRBD2 matching over 16 bases. This clonotype originated in a man aged 30 to 45 with HIV. CDR3 DNA: TGTGCCAGCAGTGACTCCGGGACTAGCGGGGGGGCAGATACGCAGTATTTT. It translates to CASSDSGTSGGADTQYF.